This T cell receptor (beta chain) is from a study of blood T cells in healthy people across ages. The CDR3 is 12 residues long. The V and J ends lost 6 bases and 0 bases respectively, with 5 bases between them. The germline V gene encodes CDR1 MDHEN and CDR2 SYDVKM. Study-level results: A greater number of naive CD4+ cells and higher diversity distinguished long-lived donors from aged donors. In these data, TCR beta diversity tracked strongly with naive T cell percentage.

This clonotype has only a few counts. The antigen remains undetermined. Alongside a J-beta primer mix, a sample-barcoded 5' primer served in a second PCR lasting about 7 to 12 cycles. The yield of each sample was at least 2.5 million CDR3-containing paired-end reads. TCRdb re-derived calls from the 5' RACE reads in MiXCR, one entry per CDR3 protein. This table has some 670,000 distinct CDR3 sequences, over 40% appearing once. Input material: blood. V is TRBV28 and J is TRBJ1-1, with D hard to call. This clonotype was sampled from a woman aged 80 or over in good health. The CDR3: CASREMNTEAFF. The CDR3 DNA reads TGTGCCAGCAGGGAGATGAACACTGAAGCTTTCTTT.